The sequence of this TCR beta chain was determined in a study of T cell repertoires in cytomegalovirus infection. Study-wide background: Alongside well-studied HLA-B-restricted CMV epitopes, recently identified HLA-C-restricted CMV epitopes were also used. A matching HLA type, together with CMV infection, was signaled by public TCR beta signatures.

From the reads, TCRdb called clonotypes with MiXCR, one entry per CDR3 protein. This sample has some 900,000 distinct CDR3 sequences, with 32% found just once. Worth noting for this clonotype: Antigen specificity is unknown.

The CDR3 spans 16 residues. V lost 0 bases, J lost 7 bases, and 16 bases lay in between. Germline loops: CDR1 MNHEY, CDR2 SMNVEV (reference sequence). Broader study findings: HLA-C-restricted CMV clonotypes gave the most frequent clonotype in two of eight donors. Carriers of CMV and the relevant HLA type were discriminated by public TCR beta frequency.

The starting material was cultured CD8+ T cells from PBMCs, obtained from culture after CMV antigen stimulation. The chain links TRBV27 to TRBJ2-1, with D possibly called TRBD1 or TRBD2 (5 bases each). The receptor's source is a human donor in good health (CMV status not recorded). Some clones in this sample may be carry-over from other donors' samples. Written as DNA, the CDR3 is TGTGCCAGCAGTTTATCTTTGGGGGATAGGGCTAATGAGCAGTTCTTC. It encodes CASSLSLGDRANEQFF.